The source of this T cell receptor beta chain is a study of Ad26.COV2.S vaccination and SARS-CoV-2 variants. This clone was counted only a few times. Documented treatment: some 20 received Ad26.COV2.S at low or high dose, single or two shots; 5 received placebo; per-sample allocation not given. The samples date from day 63 after the first vaccine or placebo injection. Data came from immunoSEQ multiplex PCR; TCRdb stores just in-frame clones and leaves some out. Among roughly 500,000 clones listed, 75% to 90% were seen once. This CDR3 is built from 13 residues. Germline V gene data show CDR1 as SGHRS and CDR2 as YFSETQ. V dropped 7 bases and J dropped 1 base, with 11 bases sitting between them.

Sequencing used peripheral blood, obtained in a trial of Ad26.COV2.S vaccine versus placebo. This clonotype was obtained from a person aged 18-65 years who received the Ad26.COV2.S COVID-19 vaccine or a placebo. The J gene is TRBJ2-5, the V gene TRBV5-1; a weak D match, TRBD1 (6 bases). The CDR3 region has the DNA TGCGCCAGCTTCAGGGGCCCCCAAGAGACCCAGTACTTC. Translating gives CASFRGPQETQYF.